These T cell receptor beta chains were read from a single sample in a study of blood T cell repertoires in COVID-19. The data were produced by immunoSEQ multiplex PCR, yet TCRdb's version contains in-frame clones alone and is incomplete. The sample includes 110,000 or so clones, about three quarters seen only once; the top ten take less than 2%. Sequencing was carried out using peripheral blood. The receptors come from a woman between 35 and 50 years old with acute or convalescent COVID-19. Each CDR3 is given with its conserved first and last residue. The D gene is left open where the match is weak. Not all rows give a size; the values are once, few, many and, for expanded clones, a class.

abundance: once; v_gene: TRBV18; j_gene: TRBJ2-7; d_gene: -; CDR3nt: TGTGCCAGCTCACGACGCGACAGTTTCTCCTACGAGCAGTACTTC; CDR3aa: CASSRRDSFSYEQYF
abundance: once; v_gene: TRBV7-3; j_gene: TRBJ2-5; d_gene: -; CDR3nt: TGTGCCAGCAGCTTAGAAGGCGGGGTCGATTTCGAGACCCAGTACTTC; CDR3aa: CASSLEGGVDFETQYF
abundance: -; v_gene: TRBV24-1; j_gene: TRBJ2-7; d_gene: -; CDR3nt: TGTGCCACCAGTGAAACCCAGAGAGCGGCTTACGAGCAGTACTTC; CDR3aa: CATSETQRAAYEQYF
abundance: -; v_gene: TRBV20-1; j_gene: TRBJ1-1; d_gene: -; CDR3nt: TGCAGTGCTAGAGACCTCGAGGGAGCTTTCTTT; CDR3aa: CSARDLEGAFF
abundance: -; v_gene: TRBV14; j_gene: TRBJ2-7; d_gene: -; CDR3nt: TGTGCCAGCAGGTTATCAGGCTACGAGCAGTACTTC; CDR3aa: CASRLSGYEQYF
abundance: -; v_gene: TRBV4-3; j_gene: TRBJ2-7; d_gene: TRBD2; CDR3nt: TGCGCCAGCAGCCAAATCCTAGCGGGGGGGAGCTACGAGCAGTACTTC; CDR3aa: CASSQILAGGSYEQYF
abundance: -; v_gene: TRBV3-1/TRBV3-2; j_gene: TRBJ1-6; d_gene: -; CDR3nt: TGTGCCAGCAGCCAACCCGCGTCACCCCTCCACTTT; CDR3aa: CASSQPASPLHF
abundance: -; v_gene: TRBV20-1; j_gene: TRBJ2-7; d_gene: TRBD1; CDR3nt: TGCAGTGCTAGTGCTTCCGGGACAGGGAGGATCGAGCAGTACTTC; CDR3aa: CSASASGTGRIEQYF
abundance: -; v_gene: TRBV7-3; j_gene: TRBJ1-1; d_gene: -; CDR3nt: TGTGCCAGCAGCTTACTCCGGGGAACTGAAGCTTTCTTT; CDR3aa: CASSLLRGTEAFF
abundance: -; v_gene: TRBV5-1; j_gene: TRBJ2-7; d_gene: -; CDR3nt: TGCGCCAGCAGCTGGAATACGGACGGATCGGGAGAGCAGTACTTC; CDR3aa: CASSWNTDGSGEQYF
abundance: -; v_gene: TRBV7-3; j_gene: TRBJ1-6; d_gene: -; CDR3nt: TGTGCCAGCAGCCCGGACAGTCATAATTCACCCCTCCACTTT; CDR3aa: CASSPDSHNSPLHF
abundance: many; v_gene: TRBV12-5; j_gene: TRBJ2-4; d_gene: TRBD1; CDR3nt: TGTGCTTCCCGGTCTACAGGGGGGGCCAAAAACATTCAGTACTTC; CDR3aa: CASRSTGGAKNIQYF
abundance: -; v_gene: TRBV7-2; j_gene: TRBJ2-5; d_gene: TRBD1; CDR3nt: TGTGCCAGCAGCTCCTCGGGACAGCTATACGAGACCCAGTACTTC; CDR3aa: CASSSSGQLYETQYF
abundance: once; v_gene: TRBV7-6; j_gene: TRBJ2-5; d_gene: -; CDR3nt: -; CDR3aa: CASSLVTKRFFGETQYF
abundance: -; v_gene: TRBV7-8; j_gene: TRBJ2-2; d_gene: TRBD2; CDR3nt: TGTGCCAGCAGCCTCCTTTCGGCGGGGGACCACACCGGGGAGCTGTTTTTT; CDR3aa: CASSLLSAGDHTGELFF
abundance: -; v_gene: TRBV3-1/TRBV3-2; j_gene: TRBJ2-7; d_gene: TRBD1; CDR3nt: TGTGCCAGCAGCCAATTCCGGGACAGGGTAACCTACGAGCAGTACTTC; CDR3aa: CASSQFRDRVTYEQYF
abundance: -; v_gene: TRBV12-3/TRBV12-4; j_gene: TRBJ2-3; d_gene: -; CDR3nt: TGTGCCAGCAGTTTATCGCAACTAGATACGCAGTATTTT; CDR3aa: CASSLSQLDTQYF
abundance: -; v_gene: TRBV5-1; j_gene: TRBJ2-5; d_gene: -; CDR3nt: TGCGCCAGCAGCTTGGCGGGACAAATTCAAGAGACCCAGTACTTC; CDR3aa: CASSLAGQIQETQYF
abundance: once; v_gene: TRBV20-1; j_gene: TRBJ2-1; d_gene: TRBD2; CDR3nt: TGCAGTGCTAGTGGGGGGGATGGGTCCTACAATGAGCAGTTCTTC; CDR3aa: CSASGGDGSYNEQFF
abundance: -; v_gene: TRBV11-2; j_gene: TRBJ2-7; d_gene: TRBD2; CDR3nt: TGTGCCAGCAGCTTAGGACTAGCGGGGGCTTACGAGCAGTACTTC; CDR3aa: CASSLGLAGAYEQYF
abundance: -; v_gene: TRBV7-2; j_gene: TRBJ2-1; d_gene: TRBD1; CDR3nt: TGTGCCAGCAGCCGCTGGACAGGGAGCTACAATGAGCAGTTCTTC; CDR3aa: CASSRWTGSYNEQFF
abundance: -; v_gene: TRBV7-9; j_gene: TRBJ1-4; d_gene: TRBD1; CDR3nt: TGTGCCAGCAGTCCAACGGGACAGGCAACTAATGAAAAACTGTTTTTT; CDR3aa: CASSPTGQATNEKLFF
abundance: -; v_gene: TRBV28; j_gene: TRBJ1-3; d_gene: -; CDR3nt: TGTGCCAGCAGAGCCGGGGGGCTTAACACCATATATTTT; CDR3aa: CASRAGGLNTIYF
abundance: -; v_gene: TRBV10-3; j_gene: TRBJ2-3; d_gene: TRBD2; CDR3nt: TGTGCCATCAGTCAGGACTTGCGGAGCGGGGGGGCCCAAGATACGCAGTATTTT; CDR3aa: CAISQDLRSGGAQDTQYF
abundance: few; v_gene: TRBV6-5; j_gene: TRBJ2-5; d_gene: TRBD2; CDR3nt: TGTGCCACCCACCCCGGGAGGGAGTACCAAGAGACCCAGTACTTC; CDR3aa: CATHPGREYQETQYF
abundance: -; v_gene: TRBV7-8; j_gene: TRBJ2-1; d_gene: TRBD2; CDR3nt: TGTGCCAGCAGCTTCGGGTTAGCGGGGGGGCGGTCCTACAATGAGCAGTTCTTC; CDR3aa: CASSFGLAGGRSYNEQFF
abundance: -; v_gene: TRBV2; j_gene: TRBJ1-6; d_gene: TRBD1; CDR3nt: TGTGCCAGCTGGGACGGGAGGGGGCCCTCCTATAATTCACCCCTCCACTTT; CDR3aa: CASWDGRGPSYNSPLHF
abundance: -; v_gene: TRBV5-4; j_gene: TRBJ2-3; d_gene: TRBD2; CDR3nt: TGTGCCAGCAGCTCCCGGGGGGGGGCAGATACGCAGTATTTT; CDR3aa: CASSSRGGADTQYF
abundance: many; v_gene: TRBV28; j_gene: TRBJ1-2; d_gene: -; CDR3nt: TGTGCCAGCAGTCCCCCAGACAGATCAGCTAACTATGGCTACACCTTC; CDR3aa: CASSPPDRSANYGYTF
abundance: -; v_gene: TRBV6-5; j_gene: TRBJ1-2; d_gene: -; CDR3nt: TGTGCCAGCGGAACCCCCCAGGATGGCTACACCTTC; CDR3aa: CASGTPQDGYTF
abundance: -; v_gene: TRBV19; j_gene: TRBJ2-3; d_gene: TRBD2; CDR3nt: TGTGCCAGTAGTATTGGGGGACTAGCGGGCGGGACAGATACGCAGTATTTT; CDR3aa: CASSIGGLAGGTDTQYF
abundance: -; v_gene: TRBV5-4; j_gene: TRBJ2-2; d_gene: -; CDR3nt: TGTGCCAGCAGCTTGTCCCTGAACACCGGGGAGCTGTTTTTT; CDR3aa: CASSLSLNTGELFF
abundance: -; v_gene: TRBV30; j_gene: TRBJ2-1; d_gene: TRBD1; CDR3nt: TGTGCCTGGAGTAAAGGACAGGGCTACAATGAGCAGTTCTTC; CDR3aa: CAWSKGQGYNEQFF
abundance: -; v_gene: TRBV7-8; j_gene: TRBJ1-2; d_gene: TRBD1; CDR3nt: TGTGCCAGCAGCCACGGAGACAGGGGAAACGGAGGCTACACCTTC; CDR3aa: CASSHGDRGNGGYTF
abundance: -; v_gene: TRBV3-1/TRBV3-2; j_gene: TRBJ2-7; d_gene: TRBD1; CDR3nt: TGTGCCAGCAGCCATTTGGACAGGGTGGGCGAGCAGTACTTC; CDR3aa: CASSHLDRVGEQYF
abundance: -; v_gene: TRBV5-1; j_gene: TRBJ1-4; d_gene: -; CDR3nt: TGCGCCAGCAGCTTGGGGCCTTCTAATGAAAAACTGTTTTTT; CDR3aa: CASSLGPSNEKLFF
abundance: -; v_gene: TRBV12-3/TRBV12-4; j_gene: TRBJ1-2; d_gene: -; CDR3nt: TGTGCCAGCAGTTTAGTTCGGGGTGGTGGCTACACCTTC; CDR3aa: CASSLVRGGGYTF
abundance: -; v_gene: TRBV19; j_gene: TRBJ2-5; d_gene: -; CDR3nt: TGTGCCAGTAGTATAGATCTCAGTCAGCAAGAGACCCAGTACTTC; CDR3aa: CASSIDLSQQETQYF
abundance: -; v_gene: TRBV5-4; j_gene: TRBJ1-4; d_gene: TRBD1; CDR3nt: TGTGCCAGCAGCTTGGGACAGGGTAGTGAAAAACTGTTTTTT; CDR3aa: CASSLGQGSEKLFF
abundance: once; v_gene: TRBV14; j_gene: TRBJ2-7; d_gene: TRBD2; CDR3nt: TGTGCCAGCAGCCATAGCGGGGGGATTACCTACGAGCAGTACTTC; CDR3aa: CASSHSGGITYEQYF
abundance: -; v_gene: TRBV2; j_gene: TRBJ2-7; d_gene: -; CDR3nt: TGTGCCAGCAGTATCTCCCGGGGAGGCTACGAGCAGTACTTC; CDR3aa: CASSISRGGYEQYF
abundance: few; v_gene: TRBV7-9; j_gene: TRBJ1-2; d_gene: -; CDR3nt: TGTGCCAGCAGCCCGACGGAGGGCTGGGGCTACACCTTC; CDR3aa: CASSPTEGWGYTF
abundance: few; v_gene: TRBV12-2; j_gene: TRBJ2-7; d_gene: -; CDR3nt: TGTGCAAGTCGCTTACCTGGTGGGGGGACAGGGTGGCTCGAGCAGTACTTC; CDR3aa: CASRLPGGGTGWLEQYF
abundance: once; v_gene: TRBV28; j_gene: TRBJ2-3; d_gene: -; CDR3nt: TGTGCCAGCAGTTTAGGGGGGGCCGTCGGGAATACGCAGTATTTT; CDR3aa: CASSLGGAVGNTQYF
abundance: -; v_gene: TRBV6-1; j_gene: TRBJ2-1; d_gene: -; CDR3nt: TGTGCCAGCAGTGAATTTGCGGCGGTCAATGAGCAGTTCTTC; CDR3aa: CASSEFAAVNEQFF
abundance: -; v_gene: TRBV5-1; j_gene: TRBJ2-3; d_gene: -; CDR3nt: TGCGCCAGCAGTAATACAGGGAGCACAGATACGCAGTATTTT; CDR3aa: CASSNTGSTDTQYF
abundance: many; v_gene: TRBV7-3; j_gene: TRBJ2-1; d_gene: -; CDR3nt: TGTGCCAGCAGTGAATGGGGGGACCCCTACAATGAGCAGTTCTTC; CDR3aa: CASSEWGDPYNEQFF